Listed below are T cell receptor beta chains from one sample, sequenced in a study of CD8+ T cells in alopecia areata. Data came from immunoSEQ multiplex PCR; TCRdb stores just in-frame clones and leaves some out. The sample includes about 200,000 clones, roughly three fifths of them seen just once. Material for sequencing was CD8+ T cells sorted from blood. The origin of the receptors is a human donor in good health. Each CDR3 is given with its conserved first and last residue. A D gene is named only where the DNA matches it firmly. Some rows mark clone size as missing; the rest say once, few, many or name a class of expanded clone.

d_gene: .; abundance: .; len: 11; v_gene: TRBV11-2; j_gene: TRBJ2-5; CDR3nt: TGTGCCAGCAGCGCCCCCGAGACCCAGTACTTC; CDR3aa: CASSAPETQYF
d_gene: .; abundance: .; len: 12; v_gene: TRBV27; j_gene: TRBJ2-5; CDR3nt: TGTGCCAAACAGTTTGTCCGAGAGACCCAGTACTTC; CDR3aa: CAKQFVRETQYF
d_gene: TRBD2; abundance: few; len: 14; v_gene: TRBV11-2; j_gene: TRBJ2-7; CDR3nt: TGTGCCAGCAGCTTAGGCGGGGGAACCTACGAGCAGTACTTC; CDR3aa: CASSLGGGTYEQYF
d_gene: TRBD1; abundance: .; len: 18; v_gene: TRBV7-9; j_gene: TRBJ2-3; CDR3nt: TGTGCCAGCAGCTCCGAAAGGACTACAGGGGGAGGAACAGATACGCAGTATTTT; CDR3aa: CASSSERTTGGGTDTQYF
d_gene: TRBD2; abundance: .; len: 13; v_gene: TRBV13; j_gene: TRBJ2-2; CDR3nt: TGTGCCAGCAGCCGACTAGCGACCGGGGAGCTGTTTTTT; CDR3aa: CASSRLATGELFF
d_gene: .; abundance: .; len: 13; v_gene: TRBV29-1; j_gene: TRBJ2-7; CDR3nt: TGCAGCGTTGAAGATGAGGATCTCTACGAGCAGTACTTC; CDR3aa: CSVEDEDLYEQYF
d_gene: .; abundance: few; len: 13; v_gene: TRBV10-2; j_gene: TRBJ2-1; CDR3nt: TGCGCCACCAGTTACCGGGGCAATGGCGAGCAGTTCTTC; CDR3aa: CATSYRGNGEQFF
d_gene: .; abundance: .; len: 14; v_gene: TRBV29-1; j_gene: TRBJ1-2; CDR3nt: TGCAGCGTTGAAGACCGGGACCTTAACTATGGCTACACCTTC; CDR3aa: CSVEDRDLNYGYTF
d_gene: TRBD1; abundance: .; len: 14; v_gene: TRBV5-1; j_gene: TRBJ2-3; CDR3nt: TGCGCCAGCAGCCTCTCGGACAGGGGGAATACGCAGTATTTT; CDR3aa: CASSLSDRGNTQYF
d_gene: .; abundance: .; len: 15; v_gene: TRBV7-8; j_gene: TRBJ1-5; CDR3nt: TGTGCCAGCAGCTTCCTCGACAGCAGCAATCAGCCCCAGCATTTT; CDR3aa: CASSFLDSSNQPQHF
d_gene: .; abundance: .; len: 14; v_gene: TRBV2; j_gene: TRBJ1-1; CDR3nt: TGTGCCAGCAGTGAACGTAGGACGAACACTGAAGCTTTCTTT; CDR3aa: CASSERRTNTEAFF
d_gene: TRBD1; abundance: .; len: 15; v_gene: TRBV5-6; j_gene: TRBJ2-2; CDR3nt: TGTGCCAGCAGGCCAGGGGGCGCGAACACCGGGGAGCTGTTTTTT; CDR3aa: CASRPGGANTGELFF
d_gene: .; abundance: few; len: 16; v_gene: TRBV6-6; j_gene: TRBJ1-4; CDR3nt: TGTGCCAGCAGTTACTCGTTTGGGGAAATGGGTGAAAAACTGTTTTTT; CDR3aa: CASSYSFGEMGEKLFF
d_gene: .; abundance: .; len: 12; v_gene: TRBV27; j_gene: TRBJ2-7; CDR3nt: TGTGCCAGCAGTTTAGGCTTAGTGGAGCAGTACTTC; CDR3aa: CASSLGLVEQYF
d_gene: .; abundance: once; len: 15; v_gene: TRBV9; j_gene: TRBJ2-5; CDR3nt: TGTGCCAGCAGCGTAGGGGGTGGCTTCGGAGAGACCCAGTACTTC; CDR3aa: CASSVGGGFGETQYF
d_gene: TRBD1; abundance: .; len: 13; v_gene: TRBV4-1; j_gene: TRBJ1-1; CDR3nt: TGCGCCAGCAGCCAAGGACAGGGGACTGAAGCTTTCTTT; CDR3aa: CASSQGQGTEAFF
d_gene: .; abundance: few; len: 14; v_gene: TRBV25-1; j_gene: TRBJ2-7; CDR3nt: TGTGCCAGCAGTGGGTTCGATGATACCTACGAGCAGTACTTC; CDR3aa: CASSGFDDTYEQYF
d_gene: TRBD2; abundance: few; len: 16; v_gene: TRBV13; j_gene: TRBJ2-3; CDR3nt: TGTGCCAGCAGCCCCCCCCAGCGGGGGTTCACAGATACGCAGTATTTT; CDR3aa: CASSPPQRGFTDTQYF
d_gene: .; abundance: .; len: 13; v_gene: TRBV7-9; j_gene: TRBJ2-7; CDR3nt: TGTGCCAGCAGCGGCTCGGACAGCTACGAGCAGTACTTC; CDR3aa: CASSGSDSYEQYF
d_gene: .; abundance: .; len: 15; v_gene: TRBV19; j_gene: TRBJ1-2; CDR3nt: TGTGCCAGTAGTATCACTGCGGCCACTAACTATGGCTACACCTTC; CDR3aa: CASSITAATNYGYTF
d_gene: TRBD2; abundance: .; len: 17; v_gene: TRBV27; j_gene: TRBJ2-4; CDR3nt: TGTGCCAGCAGTTTATCCGGGAGGGGTGGGCCCAAAAACATTCAGTACTTC; CDR3aa: CASSLSGRGGPKNIQYF
d_gene: .; abundance: once; len: 12; v_gene: TRBV29-1; j_gene: TRBJ1-1; CDR3nt: TGCAGCGTTGAAGATCTGGGAGGGCAAGCTTTCTTT; CDR3aa: CSVEDLGGQAFF
d_gene: .; abundance: .; len: 15; v_gene: TRBV7-9; j_gene: TRBJ2-7; CDR3nt: TGTGCCAGCAGCGGAGGGGGCACGGTGTCCTACGAGCAGTACTTC; CDR3aa: CASSGGGTVSYEQYF
d_gene: .; abundance: .; len: 11; v_gene: TRBV7-9; j_gene: TRBJ2-7; CDR3nt: TGTGCCAGCGGACTGACCTACGAGCAGTACTTC; CDR3aa: CASGLTYEQYF
d_gene: .; abundance: few; len: 15; v_gene: TRBV19; j_gene: TRBJ2-3; CDR3nt: TGTGCCAGTAGCCTCGAGGAGGGAAGCACAGATACGCAGTATTTT; CDR3aa: CASSLEEGSTDTQYF
d_gene: .; abundance: few; len: 17; v_gene: TRBV2; j_gene: TRBJ2-3; CDR3nt: TGTGCCAGCAGTGCCGCTCTTGGGCAATTGAGCACAGATACGCAGTATTTT; CDR3aa: CASSAALGQLSTDTQYF
d_gene: .; abundance: once; len: 16; v_gene: TRBV25-1; j_gene: TRBJ2-2; CDR3nt: TGTGCCAGCAGTGAATATCAGGGGAGGGACACCGGGGAGCTGTTTTTT; CDR3aa: CASSEYQGRDTGELFF
d_gene: .; abundance: once; len: 16; v_gene: TRBV7-2; j_gene: TRBJ2-1; CDR3nt: TGTGCCAGCAGCTTAGCGAAGGGGGGCCTGAGGAATGAGCAGTTCTTC; CDR3aa: CASSLAKGGLRNEQFF
d_gene: TRBD1; abundance: .; len: 15; v_gene: TRBV5-1; j_gene: TRBJ2-7; CDR3nt: TGCGCCAGCAGTTTCCCGGGACAGGGTCTTCGGGAGCAGTACTTC; CDR3aa: CASSFPGQGLREQYF
d_gene: .; abundance: few; len: 12; v_gene: TRBV29-1; j_gene: TRBJ2-3; CDR3nt: TGCAGCCCTGGGACCGGCACAGATACGCAGTATTTT; CDR3aa: CSPGTGTDTQYF
d_gene: .; abundance: .; len: 13; v_gene: TRBV6-5; j_gene: TRBJ1-5; CDR3nt: TGTGCCAGCAGTCCCCTCATCACTCAGCCCCAGCATTTT; CDR3aa: CASSPLITQPQHF
d_gene: .; abundance: few; len: 12; v_gene: TRBV6-5; j_gene: TRBJ2-5; CDR3nt: TGTGCCAGCACGGGGCCCCAAGAGACCCAGTACTTC; CDR3aa: CASTGPQETQYF
d_gene: .; abundance: .; len: 14; v_gene: TRBV27; j_gene: TRBJ1-4; CDR3nt: TGTGCCAGCAGTCGAGCCACCCCAAATGAAAAACTGTTTTTT; CDR3aa: CASSRATPNEKLFF
d_gene: TRBD2; abundance: .; len: 16; v_gene: TRBV29-1; j_gene: TRBJ2-5; CDR3nt: TGCAGCGTGAGGGGAGCGGGGGGACCCCAGCGAGAGACCCAGTACTTC; CDR3aa: CSVRGAGGPQRETQYF
d_gene: .; abundance: .; len: 14; v_gene: TRBV11-2; j_gene: TRBJ2-1; CDR3nt: TGTGCCAGCAGCGTCTCACAGGGCTACAATGAGCAGTTCTTC; CDR3aa: CASSVSQGYNEQFF
d_gene: .; abundance: .; len: 15; v_gene: TRBV7-2; j_gene: TRBJ2-1; CDR3nt: TGTGCCAGCAGCTTGGGACAAAGATTAACCAATGAGCAGTTCTTC; CDR3aa: CASSLGQRLTNEQFF
d_gene: .; abundance: .; len: 16; v_gene: TRBV4-1; j_gene: TRBJ2-7; CDR3nt: TGCGCCAGCAGCCAAGAAGCCAGGGTAGGGTCCTACGAGCAGTACTTC; CDR3aa: CASSQEARVGSYEQYF
d_gene: .; abundance: .; len: 15; v_gene: TRBV5-4; j_gene: TRBJ2-1; CDR3nt: TGTGCCAGCAGCTTGTTCCTGAGCTCCTACAATGAGCAGTTCTTC; CDR3aa: CASSLFLSSYNEQFF
d_gene: .; abundance: few; len: 14; v_gene: TRBV4-1; j_gene: TRBJ2-3; CDR3nt: TGCGCCAGCAGCCAAGATCCCGGGGCAGATACGCAGTATTTT; CDR3aa: CASSQDPGADTQYF
d_gene: .; abundance: .; len: 15; v_gene: TRBV10-2; j_gene: TRBJ2-1; CDR3nt: TGCGCCAGCAGTGAGTCCTCCCCAGCTTACAATGAGCAGTTCTTC; CDR3aa: CASSESSPAYNEQFF
d_gene: .; abundance: .; len: 14; v_gene: TRBV5-1; j_gene: TRBJ1-1; CDR3nt: TGCGCCAGCAGCCAGACCGGTGGGAACACTGAAGCTTTCTTT; CDR3aa: CASSQTGGNTEAFF
d_gene: .; abundance: many; len: 15; v_gene: TRBV7-8; j_gene: TRBJ2-4; CDR3nt: TGTGCCAGCAGCCCTCAGGGGGGGGACAAAAACATTCAGTACTTC; CDR3aa: CASSPQGGDKNIQYF
d_gene: .; abundance: .; len: 13; v_gene: TRBV14; j_gene: TRBJ2-3; CDR3nt: TGTGCCAGCAGCCACCTCTCCAGTCGTGCGCAGTATTTT; CDR3aa: CASSHLSSRAQYF
d_gene: .; abundance: .; len: 12; v_gene: TRBV7-2; j_gene: TRBJ2-1; CDR3nt: TGTGCCAGCAGCTCCAGGGGCCATGAGCAGTTCTTC; CDR3aa: CASSSRGHEQFF
d_gene: .; abundance: .; len: 16; v_gene: TRBV4-1; j_gene: TRBJ2-1; CDR3nt: TGCGCCAGCAGCCCCGTGGGCTCTAGCTCCTACAATGAGCAGTTCTTC; CDR3aa: CASSPVGSSSYNEQFF
d_gene: TRBD1; abundance: .; len: 16; v_gene: TRBV25-1; j_gene: TRBJ1-2; CDR3nt: TGTGCCAGCAGTGAAACCGGGACAGGGGGGAACTATGGCTACACCTTC; CDR3aa: CASSETGTGGNYGYTF
d_gene: TRBD1; abundance: many; len: 14; v_gene: TRBV6-1; j_gene: TRBJ2-3; CDR3nt: TGTGCCAGCGACCCGGGACAGGGCCCAGATACGCAGTATTTT; CDR3aa: CASDPGQGPDTQYF
d_gene: .; abundance: few; len: 13; v_gene: TRBV11-2; j_gene: TRBJ2-1; CDR3nt: TGTGCCAGCAGCCCCGGGATTTACAATGAGCAGTTCTTC; CDR3aa: CASSPGIYNEQFF
d_gene: .; abundance: few; len: 14; v_gene: TRBV19; j_gene: TRBJ2-3; CDR3nt: TGTGCCACTACGGGGCTTCCAAGCACAGATACGCAGTATTTT; CDR3aa: CATTGLPSTDTQYF
d_gene: .; abundance: .; len: 12; v_gene: TRBV29-1; j_gene: TRBJ2-3; CDR3nt: TGCAGCGTCGCCGGGGGGCTCGATACGCAGTATTTT; CDR3aa: CSVAGGLDTQYF
d_gene: .; abundance: .; len: 13; v_gene: TRBV6-6; j_gene: TRBJ2-7; CDR3nt: TGTGCCAGCAGTGTACAGGCCACCTACGAGCAGTACTTC; CDR3aa: CASSVQATYEQYF
d_gene: .; abundance: few; len: 17; v_gene: TRBV4-1; j_gene: TRBJ1-5; CDR3nt: TGCGCCAGCAGCCAAGAAAGGATAAATCGGGGGATTCAGCCCCAGCATTTT; CDR3aa: CASSQERINRGIQPQHF
d_gene: TRBD2; abundance: .; len: 12; v_gene: TRBV10-2; j_gene: TRBJ2-7; CDR3nt: TGCGCCAGCAGTGACGGGGGGTACGAGCAGTACTTC; CDR3aa: CASSDGGYEQYF
d_gene: .; abundance: .; len: 12; v_gene: TRBV29-1; j_gene: TRBJ1-2; CDR3nt: TGCAGCGTTGTAGGCAGACGGGGAGGCTACACCTTC; CDR3aa: CSVVGRRGGYTF
d_gene: .; abundance: once; len: 15; v_gene: TRBV7-6; j_gene: TRBJ1-1; CDR3nt: TGTGCCAGCAGCCCAGTCACAGGGACGAACACTGAAGCTTTCTTT; CDR3aa: CASSPVTGTNTEAFF
d_gene: .; abundance: .; len: 15; v_gene: TRBV27; j_gene: TRBJ1-2; CDR3nt: TGTGCCAGCAGTTTATGGGGACTCGCCCAGGATGGCTACACCTTC; CDR3aa: CASSLWGLAQDGYTF
d_gene: .; abundance: few; len: 15; v_gene: TRBV7-6; j_gene: TRBJ2-6; CDR3nt: TGTGCCAGCAGCTTAGAGATCTCTGGGGCCAACGTCCTGACTTTC; CDR3aa: CASSLEISGANVLTF
d_gene: .; abundance: .; len: 14; v_gene: TRBV5-6; j_gene: TRBJ2-5; CDR3nt: TGTGCCAGCAGCTTGGTGTCTCCGCACGAGACCCAGTACTTC; CDR3aa: CASSLVSPHETQYF
d_gene: .; abundance: few; len: 14; v_gene: TRBV5-7; j_gene: TRBJ2-3; CDR3nt: TGTGCCAGCAGCTTGAAAGCGTCCACAGATACGCAGTATTTT; CDR3aa: CASSLKASTDTQYF